This T cell receptor (beta chain) was obtained from a study of blood T cell repertoires in COVID-19. The overall study: Whether acute or convalescent, the COVID-19 samples came from the United States, Italy and Spain.

Each participant's cohort was designated according to participant-reported clinical history. J lost 2 bases, V lost 11 bases, and 7 bases had no gene match. The CDR3 is 13 residues long. The germline gives CDR1 LGHDT, CDR2 YNNKEL (reference sequence). Sequenced by immunoSEQ multiplex PCR; TCRdb stores in-frame clones only, minus some. The sample shows approximately 350,000 clones, roughly nine tenths of them seen only once. The specimen was PBMCs or T cells enriched from blood (not recorded which). The receptor's source is a woman in her 30s who had recovered from COVID-19. This chain uses TRBV3-1 (or the pseudogene TRBV3-2) with TRBJ2-7; TRBD2 agrees at 9 bases. CDR3 nucleotide sequence: TGTGCCTCGGGGGTAGCGGGGGCCTACGAGCAGTACTTC. Translated, it gives CASGVAGAYEQYF.